This TCR beta chain was sequenced for a study of T cells in Graves' hyperthyroidism and ophthalmopathy. The TCR beta CDR3 regions underwent amplification using RNA transcripts as the source. The TCR CDR3 was amplified in a first-round RT-PCR using the HTBI primer set. Using its own MiXCR run on the multiplex PCR reads, TCRdb lists one record per CDR3 protein. Of a few hundred thousand distinct CDR3 sequences in the sample, less than 25% were seen once. The CDR3 consists of 17 residues. V was clipped by 6 bases and J by 2 bases; unmatched bases: 11. This TCR was recovered from a man aged 18 to 30 with Graves' hyperthyroidism. The specimen sequenced was blood. The V call is TRBV12-3 or TRBV12-4, the J call TRBJ1-5; TRBD1 matches at 9 bases. CDR3 DNA sequence: TGTGCCAGCAGGTATACCGGGACAGGGTTCCGCAATCAGCCCCAGCATTTT. Translated: CASRYTGTGFRNQPQHF.